This T cell receptor beta chain emerged from a study of T-cell memory formation after mild COVID-19 (dated by TCRdb to the early 2020s). About the investigation overall: Most TCR sequence clusters were specific to one of the two donors. The cohort comprised two young, previously healthy adult volunteers, one female and one male. In two donors, T-cell clones that expanded and contracted after mild COVID-19 were tracked by sequencing TCRalpha and TCRbeta repertoires over time.

Ficoll-Paque density gradient centrifugation was the method used to isolate PBMCs. The listed sequencing device is Illumina NovaSeq 6000. TCRalpha and TCRbeta cDNA libraries were built by 5'RACE with constant-segment primers, adding sample barcodes and unique molecular identifiers. Trizol reagent was used to extract RNA from every sample. The libraries were amplified in two PCR steps, and the second step added a second sample barcode and Illumina TruSeq adapters. Sequencing of libraries was performed on an Illumina NovaSeq with 2 x 150 bp paired-end reads. The authors' analysis ran thus. With migec v1.2.7, reads were demultiplexed and then collapsed into UMI-guided consensus sequences. Using mixcr v2.1.11, UMI consensuses were aligned to TRA and TRB V and J templates and then assembled into clonotypes. A clonotype was counted as expanded or contracted only when both edgeR and NoisET called the clonotype significant, with the noise models trained on biological replicates. edgeR calls used a false discovery rate-adjusted p below 0.01 and a log2 fold-change threshold of 1. PCA with hierarchical clustering of max-normalized trajectories of the 1000 most abundant clonotypes was used as exploratory dynamics analysis. Separately sequenced CD4+ and CD8+ repertoires were used to assign a CD4 or CD8 phenotype to each responding clone. The public sequencing data were trimmed at Q25 with fastp and processed into clonotypes with MiXCR by TCRdb, which kept only in-frame beta chains. Records with the same CDR3 protein are collapsed into one entry carrying the most frequent genes and DNA. The authors' filters were not applied to this entry. The sample data list about 470,000 distinct CDR3 sequences, and 15% to 20% of these were observed just once. 9% to 15% of the sample is taken by the ten largest.

On the study overall, not on this receptor specifically: Some responding clones were detected in pre-infection memory, suggesting pre-existing cross-reactive memory T cells joined the SARS-CoV-2 response. Contracting CD4+ clones were located mainly in the CM and EM memory subsets, whereas CD8+ clones were found to be enriched in EMRA. Only two mild cases were covered by the study, and larger cohorts that include severe cases with pre-infection samples were considered necessary. Balanced CD4/CD8 phenotypes were observed for clones contracting from day 15 to 85, whereas a bias towards CD4+ was observed for a second wave of clones expanding from day 15 to 37. SARS-CoV-2 specificity was not confirmed for the second-wave clones peaking on day 37.

This clonotype was found many times. Its cognate antigen has yet to be identified. No base quality values were provided; no much bigger clone lies one nucleotide off. The CDR3 covers 16 residues, taking in both the cysteine and the phenylalanine. Only the CDR3 DNA is retained, 48 bases long and in frame from the first base. Per the germline V gene, MGHRA is the CDR1 and YSYEKL is the CDR2. After removal of 1 base from V and 4 bases from J, the junction retains 7 bases not matched to a gene. The sequencing sample was made of PBMCs or a T cell subset sorted from them (not recorded which). The source of this sequence is an adult woman who had mild COVID-19 (a few samples of this study predate the infection). The sample titles of this study are shuffled in the database, so cell type and time point are left out; the donor was told from shared clones. The chain is made from TRBV4-1 and TRBJ1-5; 7 central bases correspond to TRBD1. The nucleotide sequence reads TGCGCCAGCAGCCAAGGAGAGGGGGACAGAAATCAGCCCCAGCATTTT. This gives the protein CASSQGEGDRNQPQHF.